Listed here are 15 T cell receptor beta chains from one sample, sequenced in a study of blood T cell repertoires in COVID-19. The assay was immunoSEQ multiplex PCR, and TCRdb's table has in-frame clones only and misses some. The sample has under 200,000 clones; 80% to 85% are singletons. Source material: peripheral blood. These receptors all stem from a man aged 70-80 years with active or convalescent COVID-19.

This clone was counted once. The chain joins TRBV5-4 to TRBJ1-1; the match to TRBD1 covers 7 bases. The CDR3 length is 15 residues. The germline V gene has CDR1 SGHNT and CDR2 YYREEE (reference sequence). Trimming cost V 3 bases and J 5 bases; bases outside gene matches: 10. This CDR3 is CASSWPRQGRTEAFF. The DNA for the CDR3 is TGTGCCAGCAGCTGGCCCCGACAGGGTAGGACTGAAGCTTTCTTT.

The chain recombines TRBV9 with TRBJ2-2, with a weak D call TRBD2 (6 bases). CDR3 length: 16 amino acids. V lost 1 base and J 8 bases, leaving 18 bases between the germline ends. Germline lookup yields CDR1 SGDLS and CDR2 YYNGEE. The CDR3 sequence: CASSVPWDGGSGELFF. The CDR3 DNA reads TGTGCCAGCAGCGTACCTTGGGACGGGGGTTCGGGGGAGCTGTTTTTT.

The chain employs TRBV5-6 and TRBJ2-7, with D possibly matching TRBD1 (6 bases). The CDR3 is 14 residues long. V was shortened by 3 bases and J by 0 bases, with 10 bases between the two germline ends. Germline V gives CDR1 SGHDT, CDR2 YYEEEE. CDR3 nucleotide sequence: TGTGCCAGCAGCTCGGGACACAGCTCCTACGAGCAGTACTTC. Residues: CASSSGHSSYEQYF.

The rearrangement links TRBV5-4 to TRBJ1-5, with TRBD1 as a possible D gene (5 bases). The CDR3 extends over 13 amino acids. V lost 4 bases, J lost 3 bases, and 8 bases lay in between. Per germline, CDR1 SGHNT and CDR2 YYREEE (reference sequence). CDR3 nucleotide sequence: TGTGCCAGCAGCGAAGGACACAATCAGCCCCAGCATTTT. Residues: CASSEGHNQPQHF.

This clone ranks as medium-sized. This chain uses TRBV4-1 with TRBJ1-5, with D maybe TRBD1 (5 bases). CDR1 MGHRA and CDR2 YSYEKL come from the germline V gene. The CDR3 consists of 15 residues. With 0 bases removed from V and 4 bases from J, the gap between germline ends came to 10 bases. The CDR3 bases are TGCGCCAGCAGCCAAGATGGGGCAGCGAATCAGCCCCAGCATTTT. Translation gives CASSQDGAANQPQHF.

The chain recombines TRBV4-3 with TRBJ1-3; TRBD1 agrees at 11 bases. The CDR3 is 18 amino acids. CDR1 is LGHNA and CDR2 is YSLEER in the germline V gene. V dropped 2 bases and J dropped 0; count of bases not matched to a gene: 6. CDR3 residues: CASSQHPGTGGSGNTIYF. The CDR3 coding sequence is TGCGCCAGCAGCCAACACCCCGGGACAGGGGGCTCTGGAAACACCATATATTTT.

This clone has only one observation. The rearrangement joins TRBV7-9 to TRBJ1-6, with a weak D call TRBD1 (6 bases). V lost 10 bases and J lost 7, with 17 bases in between. The CDR3 covers 14 residues. Per the germline V gene, CDR1 is SEHNR and CDR2 is FQNEAQ (reference sequence). The DNA of the CDR3 is TGTGCCATCCCGCTCAGGGGTGGGAATTCACCCCTCCACTTT. Translation: CAIPLRGGNSPLHF. The full variable domain, its missing parts supplied by reference TRBV7-9 and TRBJ1-6, is DTGVSQNPRHKITKRGQNVTFRCDPISEHNRLYWYRQTLGQGPEFLTYFQNEAQLEKSRLLSDRFSAERPKGSFSTLEIQRTEQGDSAMYLCAIPLRGGNSPLHFGNGTRLTVT.

The CDR3, as DNA: TGTGCCAGCAGTTTCCGGGGACAGTTCTCACCCCTCCACTTT. Protein sequence: CASSFRGQFSPLHF. V gene TRBV27 combines with J gene TRBJ1-6; TRBD1 matches at 7 bases. This CDR3 region has 14 residues. Trimming at V came to 3 bases and at J to 10 bases, leaving 6 bases not matched to a gene. Germline V CDR1 and CDR2: MNHEY, SMNVEV (reference sequence).

The rearrangement links TRBV4-3 to TRBJ2-3; 8 positions agree with TRBD2. This CDR3 contains 15 residues. J was trimmed by 2 bases and V by 5 bases; bases with no gene match: 6. Germline V gene sequence: CDR1 LGHNA, CDR2 YSLEER. The CDR3 nucleotides read TGCGCCAGCAGCTTAGAGCGGGAGTACACAGATACGCAGTATTTT. Protein sequence: CASSLEREYTDTQYF.

This chain uses TRBV29-1 with TRBJ2-7; perhaps TRBD1 as D (6 bases). This CDR3 spans 13 amino acids. Germline assignment: CDR1 SQVTM and CDR2 ANQGSEA. V was shortened by 4 bases and J by 0 bases, with 10 bases between the two germline ends. In DNA, the CDR3 is TGCAGCGTTGTAGGGGGAAGCTCCTACGAGCAGTACTTC. It encodes CSVVGGSSYEQYF.

V is TRBV19 and J is TRBJ1-1, with TRBD1 as a possible D gene (5 bases). CDR3 size: 14 residues. V was trimmed by 2 bases and J by 5 bases, leaving 12 bases between them. CDR1 is LNHDA, CDR2 SQIVND, per germline (reference sequence). In DNA form, the CDR3 reads TGTGCCAGTAGTATAATCGGGGGGAGAACTGAAGCTTTCTTT. Protein sequence: CASSIIGGRTEAFF. The full variable domain, with the rest looked up from reference TRBV19 and TRBJ1-1, is DGGITQSPKYLFRKEGQNVTLSCEQNLNHDAMYWYRQDPGQGLRLIYYSQIVNDFQKGDIAEGYSVSREKKESFPLTVTSAQKNPTAFYLCASSIIGGRTEAFFGQGTRLTVV.

Only a few counts were recorded for this clone. This chain connects TRBV4-3 to TRBJ2-7; TRBD1 is a possible D gene (6 bases). V lost 1 base to trimming and J lost 4 bases, with 14 bases between them. The germline CDR1 and CDR2 sequences are LGHNA and YSLEER. The CDR3 runs 15 residues. For the CDR3, the DNA is TGCGCCAGCAGCCAAGGGACCACAGGGAGTTACGAGCAGTACTTC. Translating gives CASSQGTTGSYEQYF.

This sequence joins TRBV6-5 and TRBJ1-2; the D gene is possibly TRBD1 (5 bases). The CDR3 runs to 13 residues. CDR1 MNHEY and CDR2 SVGAGI come from the germline V gene. Trimming left V 10 bases short and J 4 bases short, with 16 bases between. CDR3 sequence (DNA): TGTGCCACCGGGGGTGGACCGGGCTATGGCTACACCTTC. Protein: CATGGGPGYGYTF.

The CDR3 loop is CASSLASTGGYEQYF. CDR3 coding DNA: TGTGCCAGCAGCTTAGCGAGTACGGGGGGCTACGAGCAGTACTTC. The V and J genes are TRBV7-2 and TRBJ2-7, with TRBD2 matching 7 bases. CDR3 length: 15 amino acids. The germline V gene encodes CDR1 SGHTA and CDR2 FQGNSA. Trimming took 0 bases from V and 3 from J; bases not matched to a gene: 5.

The CDR3 is CASTGQPTNEKLFF. DNA of the CDR3: TGTGCCAGCACTGGACAGCCAACTAATGAAAAACTGTTTTTT. This chain links TRBV6-5 with TRBJ1-4; the D gene is possibly TRBD1 (6 bases). The V end was cut by 7 bases, the J end by 0 bases, with 9 bases between. The CDR3 extends over 14 amino acids. Germline CDR1 and CDR2: MNHEY and SVGAGI.